A selection of T cell receptor beta chains follows, all from one sample in a study of blood T cell repertoires in COVID-19. The protocol was immunoSEQ multiplex PCR, while the TCRdb copy is restricted to in-frame clones and leaves out a portion. The sample contains around 97,000 clones, approximately 84% of which appear only once. Sequenced: peripheral blood. These receptor sequences come from a human donor in a cohort sampled during active COVID-19. Each CDR3 is given with its conserved first and last residue.

TRBJ2-5 | TRBV5-1 | CASSLARRETQYF
TRBJ1-5 | TRBV28 | CASSGQLNQPQHF
TRBJ2-2 | TRBV7-2 | CASSLQGGNTGELFF
TRBJ1-2 | TRBV2 | CASIQGPDGHGYTF
TRBJ2-2 | TRBV27 | CASSSRQGRYTNTGELFF
TRBJ2-1 | TRBV10-3 | CAISDRGWDEQFF
TRBJ1-1 | TRBV29-1 | CSVEEQGNTEAFF
TRBJ1-2 | TRBV19 | CASSEGGQHYGYTF
TRBJ1-1 | TRBV5-1 | CASSSADSLYTEAFF
TRBJ2-7 | TRBV27 | CASSLAGRAGYEQYF
TRBJ1-5 | TRBV5-8 | CASSSGGAGVNQPQHF
TRBJ1-1 | TRBV6-5 | CASSYGGLNTEAFF
TRBJ2-5 | TRBV5-5 | CASSLFTGVRQETQYF
TRBJ1-2 | TRBV6-5 | CASRHKATGGHGYTF
TRBJ2-7 | TRBV24-1 | CATQPSDSSYEQYF
TRBJ2-2 | TRBV5-5 | CASSVGLWRGGWTGELFF
TRBJ2-3 | TRBV10-3 | CAISESAAVSVTDTQYF
TRBJ2-3 | TRBV11-2 | CASSYTSGRSTDTQYF
TRBJ1-3 | TRBV7-9 | CASSPDYSGNTIYF
TRBJ2-5 | TRBV5-1 | CASSFIGSSGETQYF
TRBJ1-1 | TRBV13 | CASSSEQTGMNTEAFF
TRBJ2-1 | TRBV6-5 | CASTPFRDRGNEQFF
TRBJ2-7 | TRBV3-1/TRBV3-2 | CASSRTSSSYEQYF
TRBJ1-2 | TRBV4-2 | CASSPRDSTFLNYGYTF
TRBJ2-2 | TRBV5-1 | CASSPPIVSTGELFF
TRBJ1-6 | TRBV2 | CASTGGRRSPLHF
TRBJ1-4 | TRBV9 | CASSVGPTEGNEKLFF
TRBJ1-1 | TRBV6-5 | CASSYSGGMNTEAFF
TRBJ2-2 | TRBV7-3 | CASSPSGLLNTGELFF
TRBJ1-1 | TRBV6-1 | CASSETGYEAFF
TRBJ1-4 | TRBV6-1 | CASSGPGTGGVVQKLFF
TRBJ1-4 | TRBV9 | CASSADGSTFREKLFF
TRBJ2-7 | TRBV5-6 | CASSAFSGRYEQYF
TRBJ1-1 | TRBV6-6 | CASRQYATEAFF
TRBJ2-3 | TRBV24-1 | CATSDSGFERSYTDTQYF
TRBJ2-5 | TRBV7-9 | CASSLELAMGETQYF
TRBJ1-2 | TRBV4-1 | CASSQDSLGTGVYGYTF
TRBJ2-7 | TRBV2 | CASAPGQRYEQYF
TRBJ1-5 | TRBV6-4 | CASSDSRAGGDGNQPQHF
TRBJ1-2 | TRBV7-2 | CASSFFTGQGHGYTF
TRBJ2-7 | TRBV5-5 | CASRGQTYEQYF